Sequencing of this TCR beta chain was carried out in a study of shared clonotypes between healthy human individuals. The study, taken as a whole, reports: The study sampled only blood, and tissue repertoires likely differ. Non-shared clonotypes had lower generation probabilities than those shared by all four donors.

Assay: immunoSEQ multiplex PCR; the TCRdb copy retains only in-frame clones and omits some. The table shows around 2,000,000 clones, with roughly 91% occurring only once. Naive CD8 cells were CD45RO-negative, positively selected for CCR7, excluding terminally differentiated effector memory CD45RA+ cells. To note about this clone: Its specificity is not known. Within the sample, other DNA sequences also encode this same CDR3.

The material sequenced was naive CD8+ T cells from PBMCs. This clonotype was obtained from a man aged 18 to 30 in good health. Some clones in this sample may be carry-over from other donors' samples.

DNA of the CDR3: TGTGCCAGCAGCCTCCGGGAGTCCTACGAGCAGTACTTC. Encoded protein: CASSLRESYEQYF. The chain combines TRBV5-6 with TRBJ2-7, with D perhaps TRBD2 (6 bases). V was shortened by 4 bases and J by 1 base, with 9 bases between the two germline ends. Germline loops: CDR1 SGHDT, CDR2 YYEEEE. The CDR3 length is 13 residues.